This T cell receptor (beta chain) was found in a study of beta chain features in type 1 diabetes. Overall study context: Cells sorted and examined across all samples totaled around 110,000,000. Study findings and constraints: cDNA-based sequencing might over-represent cells highly expressing TCR.

Investigators reverse transcribed all isolated RNA, so they sequenced expressed TCRB transcripts. Generated by immunoSEQ multiplex PCR, the TCRdb table keeps only in-frame clones and is missing some. Among 350,000 to 400,000 clones listed, about 15% were seen once. With respect to this clone: Its cognate antigen is unknown.

In germline, CDR1 is SEHNR, CDR2 FQNEAQ (reference sequence). This CDR3 comprises 15 residues. V lost 3 bases and J lost 5; bases outside the gene matches: 4. The gene calls are TRBV7-9 and TRBJ2-5; 12 bases are a match to TRBD2. The sequence was obtained from a woman aged 18-29 years in good health. The sequencing input was naive CD4+ T cells from blood. The CDR3 bases are TGTGCCAGCAGCTTCGGCACTAGCGGGAGGGAGACCCAGTACTTC. Amino acid sequence: CASSFGTSGRETQYF.